The next 20 T cell receptor beta chains were all read from a single sample in a study of Tregs in tolerant kidney transplant recipients. The data were produced by immunoSEQ multiplex PCR, yet TCRdb's version contains in-frame clones alone and is incomplete. The data include 2,500 to 3,500 clones; the top ten clones carry roughly 7.3%. Antigens for these TCRs are unknown. FACS sorting followed a roughly 6-day coculture of CFSE-labeled recipient PBMCs with irradiated graft donor PBMCs. Sequenced material: CD8+ T cells from blood cultured with allogeneic cells, taken before the transplant. All receptors derive from a human patient who received a combined kidney and bone marrow transplant.

In terms of frequency, this clone is medium-sized (0.01 to 0.1%). The CDR3 extends 3 residues past the end of the read, so its final part is completed from the germline J gene. The rearrangement uses TRBV6-2 or TRBV6-3 and TRBJ1-1; 11 nucleotides align to TRBD1. The CDR3 consists of 17 residues. J was trimmed by 4 bases and V by 2 bases; bases with no gene match: 9. Germline V gene sequence: CDR1 MNHEY, CDR2 SVGEGT. CDR3 loop: CASSYLWTGGDGTEAFF. The CDR3 bases that were read are TGTGCCAGCAGTTACCTCTGGACAGGGGGCGACGGCACTGAA.

The CDR3 is CASSSLASGGSYNEQFF. The sequenced CDR3 bases are TGCGCCAGCAGCTCCCTAGCGTCCGGAGGGTCGTACAATGAG. V and J are TRBV5-1 and TRBJ2-1, with a weak D call TRBD2 (6 bases). The read comes to an end 3 residues before the CDR3 does, leaving the germline J gene to fill in the end. Germline V gene sequence: CDR1 SGHRS, CDR2 YFSETQ. The V and J ends lost 3 bases and 4 bases respectively, with 20 bases between them. The CDR3 covers 17 residues. Full variable domain (missing parts from reference TRBV5-1 and TRBJ2-1): KAGVTQTPRYLIKTRGQQVTLSCSPISGHRSVSWYQQTPGQGLQFLFEYFSETQRNKGNFPGRFSGRQFSNSRSEMNVSTLELGDSALYLCASSSLASGGSYNEQFFGPGTRLTVL.

This clone is labeled medium-sized based on frequency. The CDR3 is cut off 3 residues early in the read; its end comes from the germline J gene. The chain links TRBV10-3 to TRBJ2-1, with 7 bases matching TRBD2. Losses at the gene ends were 0 bases for V and 8 bases for J; bases not matched to a gene: 13. The CDR3 consists of 17 residues. The V gene's germline CDR1 is ENHRY and CDR2 SYGVKD. This chain's CDR3 is CAISESGGLAPWDEQFF. Partial CDR3 DNA: TGTGCCATCAGTGAGTCGGGAGGGCTAGCACCGTGGGATGAG.

A note on this clone: Sequencing ends 3 residues short of the CDR3 end; the germline J gene provides the rest. The chain combines TRBV20-1 with TRBJ2-7; D might be TRBD2 (5 bases). CDR1 DFQATT and CDR2 SNEGSKA come from the germline V gene (reference sequence). With 6 bases removed from V and 6 bases from J, the gap between germline ends came to 18 bases. The CDR3 is 13 residues long. This CDR3 reads CSATWVLAGEQYF. The CDR3 bases that were read are TGCAGTGCAACGTGGGTCTTGGCGGGCGAG.

Points on this clone: The CDR3 end lies 3 residues beyond the end of the read and is filled in from the germline J gene. This sequence joins TRBV19 and TRBJ1-1; D ambiguous. The germline gives CDR1 LNHDA, CDR2 SQIVND (reference sequence). The CDR3 loop spans 15 amino acids. The covered CDR3 bases are TGTGCCAGTAGTCTGTTAGCGGACTCCTACAATGAG. Residues: CASSLLADSYNE. From start to end, the CDR3 is CASSLLADSYNEAFF.

According to its frequency, this clone is large. The read stops 3 residues short of the end of the CDR3; the missing end is completed from the germline J gene. V is TRBV19 and J is TRBJ2-1; weak D call: TRBD2 (5 bases). The CDR3 loop spans 14 amino acids. Deletions cut 4 bases from V and 8 bases from J, with 15 bases between. Germline values: CDR1 LNHDA, CDR2 SQIVND (reference sequence). The CDR3 sequence is CASSKVSGSDEQFF. CDR3 DNA (partial): TGTGCCAGTAGTAAGGTCTCAGGTAGCGATGAG.

The CDR3 here is CASSAGGGGNREELFF. The DNA read from the CDR3 is TGTGCCAGCAGCGCGGGGGGGGGCGGGAATCGAGAGGAG. The chain carries TRBV9 and TRBJ2-2; the match to TRBD2 covers 8 bases. The read falls 3 residues short of the CDR3 end, and the missing part is taken from the germline J gene. The V segment lost 3 bases and the J segment 10 bases; nucleotides outside the gene matches: 14. The CDR3 spans 16 residues. CDR1 and CDR2 (germline): SGDLS, YYNGEE.

CDR3 DNA (partial): TGTGCCAGCAGTTTCAGGCAGCCCTCACCAGATACG. It yields the protein CASSFRQPSPDT. The full CDR3 protein is CASSFRQPSPDTQYF. J is TRBJ2-3 and V is TRBV12-3 or TRBV12-4, with D unresolved. The CDR3 end is not reached by the read, which stops 3 residues before it; the germline J gene fills it in. V was shortened by 3 bases and J by 4 bases, with 14 bases between the two germline ends. This CDR3 has 15 amino acids.

As to this clone: The read comes to an end 3 residues before the CDR3 does, leaving the germline J gene to fill in the end. The genes are TRBV20-1 and TRBJ1-2, with D tentatively TRBD1 (5 bases). Germline lookup yields CDR1 DFQATT and CDR2 SNEGSKA (reference sequence). CDR3 length equals 15 residues. Trimming pared 6 bases from V and 2 bases from J, leaving 19 bases between. The CDR3 bases that were read are TGCAGTGCGCTCCTAGAGGGGCAGGCCAACTATGGC. This codes for CSALLEGQANYG. The whole CDR3 is CSALLEGQANYGYTF.

Of note for this clone: The CDR3 end falls 3 residues outside the read, so it is completed with the germline J gene. This sequence joins TRBV9 and TRBJ2-1, with TRBD1 as a possible D gene (8 bases). Trimming left V 5 bases short and J 5 bases short, with 14 bases between. The CDR3 is 14 residues long. From germline, CDR1 is SGDLS and CDR2 YYNGEE. The CDR3 bases that were read are TGTGCCAGCAGGTTACAGGGGGGGGACAATGAG. It codes for CASRLQGGDNE. The CDR3, in full, reads CASRLQGGDNEQFF. Variable domain in full (rest from reference TRBV9 and TRBJ2-1): DSGVTQTPKHLITATGQRVTLRCSPRSGDLSVYWYQQSLDQGLQFLIQYYNGEERAKGNILERFSAQQFPDLHSELNLSSLELGDSALYFCASRLQGGDNEQFFGPGTRLTVL.

In regard to this clone: The read ends 3 residues shy of where the CDR3 ends; the end is completed using the germline J gene. This rearrangement joins TRBV10-2 to TRBJ1-2, with 8 bases identical to TRBD1. The CDR3 runs to 16 residues. The ends lost 6 bases at V and 4 bases at J; junction bases unmatched: 13. In germline, CDR1 is WSHSY, CDR2 SAAADI. The DNA read from the CDR3 is TGCGCCAGCAGACCAAGTCCGGGACAGGAACCCTATGGC. This translates into CASRPSPGQEPYG. In full, the CDR3 reads CASRPSPGQEPYGYTF.

By frequency, this clone registers medium-sized. CDR3 DNA (partial): TGTGCCAGCGGCAAAAGCGGCGGGGGCCCCACAGATACG. Encoded protein: CASGKSGGGPTDT. The full CDR3 protein reads CASGKSGGGPTDTQYF. The rearrangement links TRBV2 to TRBJ2-3, with D possibly being TRBD2 (7 bases). The read terminates 3 residues before the CDR3 end, so the remaining end is supplied by the germline J gene. The CDR3 is made up of 16 amino acids. The V gene lost 8 bases and the J gene lost 2 bases, with 20 bases spanning the gap. Per germline, CDR1 SNHLY and CDR2 FYNNEI.

A word on this clone: Read coverage stops 3 residues before the CDR3 terminus; the germline J gene supplies the remainder. The V and J genes are TRBV9 and TRBJ2-1; D is unresolved. The CDR3 contains 15 residues. V was cut by 2 bases and J by 0 bases, with 9 bases left in between. Germline CDR1 SGDLS, CDR2 YYNGEE. CDR3 protein: CASSVGGNSYNEQFF. CDR3 bases read: TGTGCCAGCAGCGTCGGCGGAAACTCCTACAATGAG.

Comment on this clone: The CDR3 goes on 3 residues after the read ends, and that part is filled in from the germline J gene. The chain carries TRBV29-1 and TRBJ2-1; D possibly corresponds to TRBD1 (7 bases). The CDR3 covers 14 residues. CDR1 SQVTM and CDR2 ANQGSEA come from the germline V gene. V lost 0 bases, J lost 3 bases, and 9 bases lay in between. Here the CDR3 reads CSVEDQGGYNEQFF. CDR3 DNA, as far as it was read: TGCAGCGTTGAAGATCAGGGGGGCTACAATGAG.

The CDR3 reads CASSMGTSGYNEQFF. The DNA read from the CDR3 is TGTGCCAGCAGTATGGGGACTAGCGGTTACAATGAG. The genes are TRBV27 and TRBJ2-1, with TRBD2 matching 11 bases. The read gets to within 3 residues of the CDR3 end, and the germline J gene fills in the rest. After removal of 5 bases from V and 4 bases from J, the junction contained 4 bases not matched to a gene. This CDR3 has 15 amino acids. Germline values: CDR1 MNHEY, CDR2 SMNVEV (reference sequence).

Considering frequency, this clone is medium-sized (0.01 to 0.1%). The junction differs from germline at one of its ends, possibly a read error. The CDR3 goes on 3 residues after the read ends, and that part is filled in from the germline J gene. The chain couples TRBV4-2 to TRBJ1-2, with 7 bases that match TRBD1. CDR3 size: 15 residues. CDR1 and CDR2 from the germline V gene are LGHNA and YNFKEQ. The CDR3 DNA, read in part, is TGCGCCAGCAGCCACCGGACAGGAACGAGCTATGGC. The encoded protein is CASSHRTGTSYG. The complete CDR3 reads CASSHRTGTSYGYTF.

A remark on this clone: The CDR3 end falls 3 residues outside the read, so it is completed with the germline J gene. The genes are TRBV29-1 and TRBJ1-1; D gene ambiguous. Germline lookup yields CDR1 SQVTM and CDR2 ANQGSEA. The CDR3 runs 11 residues. Trimming stripped 4 bases from V and 2 bases from J, with 5 bases between. The CDR3 sequence: CSVVVNTEAFF. Partial CDR3 DNA: TGCAGCGTTGTAGTAAACACTGAA.

By frequency, this clone is medium-sized. The CDR3 end is not reached by the read, which stops 3 residues before it; the germline J gene fills it in. The chain carries TRBV13 and TRBJ2-3, with 8 positions matching TRBD1. Germline CDR1 is PRHDT and CDR2 is FYEKMQ (reference sequence). The CDR3 runs 14 residues. With V trimmed by 1 base and J by 6 bases, 3 bases remained unmatched. The sequenced CDR3 bases are TGTGCCAGCAGCTTAGAGACAGGGGCGGATACG. Its protein product is CASSLETGADT. The whole CDR3 protein is CASSLETGADTQYF.

Points on this clone: From the germline J gene comes the end of the CDR3, since the read stops 3 residues before it. This chain links TRBV14 with TRBJ1-3; D is ambiguous. CDR1 is SGHDN and CDR2 is FVKESK in the germline V gene. This CDR3 has 16 amino acids. V was clipped by 3 bases and J by 2 bases, with 14 bases between them. The covered CDR3 bases are TGTGCCAGCAGCCAGTTTGGGCAGATCCCTGGAAACACC. Its translation is CASSQFGQIPGNT. The whole CDR3 reads CASSQFGQIPGNTIYF.

A remark on this clone: The read terminates 3 residues ahead of where the CDR3 ends, so the germline J gene completes it. V usage is TRBV19 and J usage is TRBJ1-1; no reliable D call. Trimming left V 2 bases short and J 0 bases short, with 4 bases between. CDR3 length: 13 residues. The germline gives CDR1 LNHDA, CDR2 SQIVND (reference sequence). CDR3 DNA, as far as it was read: TGTGCCAGTAGTATATGGCTGAACACTGAA. It specifies CASSIWLNTE. The whole CDR3 is CASSIWLNTEAFF.